The 21 T cell receptor beta chains in this list originate from one sample, sequenced in a study of tumor-infiltrating lymphocytes in primary liver carcinoma (dated by TCRdb to about 2017). Without any cell sorting, total RNA and DNA were co-extracted from about 20-30 mg of bulk tissue using the AllPrep DNA/RNA mini kit. TCRdb shows the sequencer as Illumina HiSeq 2500. Starting from 450 to 500 ng total RNA, TCRbeta-specific cDNA was produced by reverse transcription with a constant-region primer and ProtoScript II reverse transcriptase. TCRbeta libraries were built with three nested multiplex PCR rounds, a slightly modified ARM-PCR procedure. Each of the first two PCR rounds ran for approximately 9 cycles and used multiplex TRBV1-TRBV30 forward primers together with a Cbeta reverse primer. Starting from the raw public reads, TCRdb applied fastp trimming at Q25, assembled clones with MiXCR and retained in-frame beta chains. CDR3 protein sequences are deduplicated, and each keeps its most common genes and DNA. This sample comprises 70,000 to 85,000 distinct CDR3 sequences, over 55% of them detected only once. The biggest ten clones account for roughly 13% of the sample.

Sequencing used liver tumor tissue from sampling region 4. The meaning of the sample's cell subset or site label: tumor region T4, right-lateral pole. These receptors came from a woman in her sixties with primary liver carcinoma and hepatitis B virus infection.

CDR3 coding DNA: TGTGCCAGCAGCCTGGAGGGAGGGAACACTGAAGCTTTCTTT. Amino acid sequence: CASSLEGGNTEAFF. The chain employs TRBV28 and TRBJ1-1; D not certain. Germline CDR1 MDHEN, CDR2 SYDVKM. This CDR3 comprises 14 residues. V shed 6 bases and J shed 1 base, with 12 bases lying between them. Based on the CDR3 plus reference TRBV28 and TRBJ1-1, the full variable domain is DVKVTQSSRYLVKRTGEKVFLECVQDMDHENMFWYRQDPGLGLRLIYFSYDVKMKEKGDIPEGYSVSREKKERFSLILESASTNQTSMYLCASSLEGGNTEAFFGQGTRLTVV.

This clonotype came up many times. The chain has TRBV5-1 and TRBJ2-2; 7 positions agree with TRBD2. CDR1 SGHRS and CDR2 YFSETQ come from the germline V gene. V lost 4 bases, J lost 3 bases, and 9 bases stayed unmatched. The CDR3 covers 16 residues. The CDR3 DNA sequence: TGCGCCAGCAGCCCTCAAGGACTAGGGGACACCGGGGAGCTGTTTTTT. Amino acid sequence: CASSPQGLGDTGELFF.

About this clonotype itself: Because the CDR3 is missing its conserved closing phenylalanine or tryptophan, this is likely a read error. J is TRBJ1-5 and V is TRBV6-5; 7 bases are shared with TRBD2. The J call is uncertain, as TRBJ2-3 better fits the DNA end. The CDR3 contains 15 residues. Germline loops: CDR1 MNHEY, CDR2 SVGAGI. This chain's CDR3 is CASGGGGNPNQHQYV. DNA of the CDR3: TGTGCCAGCGGTGGGGGGGGTAACCCGAATCAGCACCAGTATGTT.

As concerns this clonotype: A junction end diverges from the germline sequence, so it may reflect a read error. The chain links TRBV4-2 to TRBJ2-3; D gene unclear. The CDR3 loop spans 15 amino acids. Germline lookup yields CDR1 LGHNA and CDR2 YNFKEQ. CDR3 nucleotide sequence: TGTGCCAGCTGCCAAGTTACACTCGGCACAGATACGCAGTATTTT. Its protein product is CASCQVTLGTDTQYF.

CDR3 nucleotide sequence: TGTGCCAGCAGTTCTTCCGGGACCCAGATCAACGAGCAGTACTTC. Translated, it gives CASSSSGTQINEQYF. The V gene is TRBV6-5, the J gene TRBJ2-7; perhaps D is TRBD1 or TRBD2 (5 bases each). There are 15 residues in the CDR3. V lost 4 bases and J 5 bases, leaving 18 bases between the germline ends. Germline CDR1 and CDR2: MNHEY and SVGAGI.

The V and J genes are TRBV11-3 and TRBJ2-1; TRBD2 is a possible D gene (5 bases). Germline V CDR1 and CDR2: SGHNT, YENEEA. The CDR3 consists of 15 residues. V lost 7 bases and J lost 9, with 22 bases in between. CDR3 protein: CASNLAAAVRVEQFF. In nucleotides, the CDR3 is TGTGCCAGCAACTTGGCAGCGGCTGTCCGGGTTGAGCAGTTCTTC. Looking up the rest from reference TRBV11-3 and TRBJ2-1 gives the full variable domain: EAGVVQSPRYKIIEKKQPVAFWCNPISGHNTLYWYLQNLGQGPELLIRYENEEAVDDSQLPKDRFSAERLKGVDSTLKIQPAELGDSAVYLCASNLAAAVRVEQFFGPGTRLTVL.

This clonotype has ten or more counts. The V gene is TRBV5-1, the J gene TRBJ1-3; D gene uncertain. Trimming left V 4 bases short and J 0 bases short, with 14 bases between. The CDR3 extends over 16 amino acids. The germline CDR1 and CDR2 sequences are SGHRS and YFSETQ. The CDR3 loop reads CASSTADTSSGNTIYF. In DNA, the CDR3 is TGCGCCAGCAGCACCGCCGACACGAGCTCTGGAAACACCATATATTTT.

With respect to this clonotype: This is likely a read error, given that the CDR3 carries no conserved phenylalanine or tryptophan at its end. Because the CDR3's place on the DNA is in doubt, the DNA is left out and the CDR3 is given as listed by TCRdb. J is TRBJ2-1 and V is TRBV4-2; TRBD1 is the table's D call and was not checked against the DNA. The CDR3 region is 14 residues in length, termini included. The germline CDR1 and CDR2 sequences are LGHNA and YNFKEQ. The CDR3 sequence is CASSPRDRVNEYCI.

Concerning this clonotype: One junction end disagrees with the germline gene, perhaps due to a read error. The gene calls are TRBV12-3 or TRBV12-4 and TRBJ1-2, with D maybe TRBD1 (5 bases). There are 12 residues in the CDR3. CDR3: CVSSEGSRDYTF. The CDR3 nucleotides read TGTGTCAGCAGCGAGGGGTCTCGTGACTACACCTTC.

This clonotype was recorded only once. The CDR3 end shows no conserved phenylalanine or tryptophan, and so a read error is likely. The rearrangement joins TRBV12-3 or TRBV12-4 to TRBJ2-4; D gene ambiguous. The CDR3 length is 15 residues. In DNA form, the CDR3 reads TGTGCCAGCAATCGGGCCCCAGGAACCAAAAACATCCAGTACTCC. Translation: CASNRAPGTKNIQYS.

About this clonotype: The junction differs from germline at one of its ends, possibly a read error. The chain recombines TRBV10-3 with TRBJ2-2, with a weak D call TRBD1 (6 bases). The CDR3 covers 15 residues. In germline, CDR1 is ENHRY, CDR2 SYGVKD. Here the CDR3 DNA reads TGCGCCATCAGGGGAGCGGAAACGAGCACCGGAGAGCTGTTTTTT. This translates into CAIRGAETSTGELFF.

Worth noting for this clonotype: At one boundary the junction diverges from the germline segment, which might be a read error. This chain joins TRBV4-1 and TRBJ2-7, with D unclear. The CDR3 is 16 residues long. Germline V gene lookup returns CDR1 MGHRA and CDR2 YSYEKL. The CDR3 is CVSSQDTETRLYKQYF. CDR3 sequence (DNA): TGCGTCAGCAGCCAAGATACGGAGACAAGACTTTACAAGCAGTACTTC.

This clonotype was picked up one time. At one boundary the junction diverges from the germline segment, which might be a read error. The gene calls are TRBV4-2 and TRBJ2-5; no clear D. The CDR3 is 14 amino acids. Germline V gene lookup returns CDR1 LGHNA and CDR2 YNFKEQ. CDR3 nucleotides: TGTGCCAGCAGCCAAGATTTTAATTCGGAGACCCTGTATTTC. It translates to CASSQDFNSETLYF.

On this clonotype itself: A read error may be the cause here, since a much bigger clone is one base away. The chain carries TRBV28 and TRBJ2-2; 9 nucleotides line up with TRBD2. In germline, CDR1 is MDHEN, CDR2 SYDVKM. V trimming: 7 bases; J trimming: 10 bases; junction bases outside the gene matches: 13. The CDR3 totals 15 residues. The CDR3 coding sequence is TGTGCCAGCACACTGGGGGCGGGAGGGACCATGGAGCTGTTTTTT. It translates to CASTLGAGGTMELFF.

The chain combines TRBV11-2 with TRBJ1-1; D perhaps matches TRBD1 (6 bases). Germline CDR1 SGHAT, CDR2 FQNNGV. The CDR3 length is 12 residues. Trimming took 7 bases from V and 6 from J, leaving 12 bases between them. CDR3 residues: CASKSRQAEAFF. The DNA of the CDR3 is TGTGCCAGCAAATCTAGACAGGCTGAAGCTTTCTTT.

This clonotype was counted many times. The chain links TRBV5-1 to TRBJ2-1; D gene unclear. The CDR3 spans 13 residues. V was cut by 0 bases and J by 7 bases, with 8 bases left in between. The germline V gene has CDR1 SGHRS and CDR2 YFSETQ. CDR3 DNA: TGCGCCAGCAGCTTGGGAGGAGAGAATGAGCAGTTCTTC. Its translation: CASSLGGENEQFF.

V usage is TRBV6-1 and J usage is TRBJ2-2; D gene ambiguous. The CDR3 length is 17 residues. Per the germline V gene, CDR1 is MNHNS and CDR2 is SASEGT. V lost 3 bases to trimming and J lost 4 bases, with 18 bases between them. CDR3 loop: CASSELTRITSTGELFF. CDR3 DNA sequence: TGTGCCAGCAGTGAGCTGACTCGTATAACGAGCACCGGGGAGCTGTTTTTT.

This chain links TRBV4-2 with TRBJ2-3; 7 bases map to TRBD2. The CDR3 contains 18 residues. The germline V gene has CDR1 LGHNA and CDR2 YNFKEQ. V lost 2 bases to trimming and J lost 7 bases; unmatched junction nucleotides: 18. The CDR3 coding sequence is TGTGCCAGCAGCCAATTAGGGCTAGCGGCAGCCAGCACGAATACGCAGTATTTT. Amino acids: CASSQLGLAAASTNTQYF.

On this clonotype itself: One end of the junction does not line up with germline, which may come from a read error. The rearrangement links TRBV6-4 to TRBJ2-2, with D perhaps being TRBD1 or TRBD2 (6 bases each). The CDR3 is made up of 14 amino acids. The germline gives CDR1 MRHNA, CDR2 SNTAGT. CDR3 nucleotide sequence: TGTGCCAGCCGGATAGGGGGTAACACCGGGGGGCTGTTTTTT. This codes for CASRIGGNTGGLFF.

For this clonotype: With a much larger clone just one base away, this may be a read error. This sequence joins TRBV19 and TRBJ2-7, with 11 nucleotides matching TRBD1. CDR3 size: 13 residues. The germline CDR1 and CDR2 sequences are LNHDA and SQIVND (reference sequence). CDR3 region: CTSGQGAVYEQYF. CDR3 coding DNA: TGTACCAGCGGACAGGGGGCGGTTTACGAGCAGTACTTC.

The CDR3 DNA is TGTGCCAGCTGCTCGGTAAGGGGTCGTATATCCTACAATGAGCAGTTCTTC. Amino acids: CASCSVRGRISYNEQFF. The V and J genes are TRBV11-3 and TRBJ2-1, with D possibly being TRBD1 (5 bases). Trimming left V 8 bases short and J 1 base short, with 21 bases between. Germline values: CDR1 SGHNT, CDR2 YENEEA. The CDR3 is made up of 17 amino acids.